One and the same sample provided the 8 T cell receptor beta chains below, sequenced in a study of T cells in narcolepsy. TCRdb's copy holds only in-frame clones and misses some; the assay was immunoSEQ multiplex PCR. Of more than 25,000 clones in the sample, around 79% were seen once. The specimen sequenced was memory (CD45RA-) CD4+ T cells from blood. The receptors shown here come from a human donor in good health.

The rearrangement links TRBV5-4 to TRBJ2-3; no definite D call. This CDR3 contains 14 residues. Germline lookup yields CDR1 SGHNT and CDR2 YYREEE (reference sequence). Trimming took 3 bases from V and 0 from J, leaving 8 bases between them. For the CDR3, the DNA is TGTGCCAGCAGCTCCGCGGCTAGCACAGATACGCAGTATTTT. This sequence encodes CASSSAASTDTQYF.

The chain combines TRBV4-2 with TRBJ1-1, with 8 bases that match TRBD1. Germline V gene sequence: CDR1 LGHNA, CDR2 YNFKEQ. CDR3 length equals 14 residues. Germline trimming cut 5 bases from V and 0 bases from J; bases unmatched to any gene: 2. The DNA for the CDR3 is TGTGCCAGCAGCTCAGGGGGCCTGAACACTGAAGCTTTCTTT. Translation: CASSSGGLNTEAFF.

This chain uses TRBV18 with TRBJ2-7; 11 nucleotides align to TRBD2. CDR3 length: 15 residues. V lost 3 bases to trimming and J lost 2 bases; unmatched junction nucleotides: 3. Germline V lookup: CDR1 KGHSH, CDR2 LQKENI. The CDR3 sequence: CASSPPLAGAYEQYF. CDR3 nucleotides: TGTGCCAGCTCACCTCCACTAGCGGGGGCCTACGAGCAGTACTTC.

About this clone itself: Other DNA sequences from this sample encode an identical CDR3 as well. V gene TRBV7-9 combines with J gene TRBJ2-5; D remains unclear. Trimming took 1 base from V and 5 from J, leaving 5 bases between them. CDR1 and CDR2 (germline): SEHNR, FQNEAQ (reference sequence). The CDR3 totals 12 residues. CDR3 sequence: CASSLVGETQYF. CDR3 nucleotide sequence: TGTGCCAGCAGCTTAGTGGGGGAGACCCAGTACTTC.

The chain carries TRBV5-1 and TRBJ2-1; 10 nucleotides align to TRBD2. In germline, CDR1 is SGHRS, CDR2 YFSETQ. Unmatched junction bases numbered 4, after V lost 7 bases and J lost 0 bases. The CDR3 covers 15 residues. CDR3 DNA: TGCGCCAGCTGCCTAGCGGGAGACTCCTACAATGAGCAGTTCTTC. This translates into CASCLAGDSYNEQFF.

Turning to this clone: The sample holds other DNA sequences that translate to the same CDR3. J is TRBJ2-3 and V is TRBV6-5, with D possibly TRBD2 on 6 matching bases. This CDR3 spans 13 amino acids. V was clipped by 7 bases and J by 1 base, with 9 bases between them. From germline, CDR1 is MNHEY and CDR2 SVGAGI. CDR3 in amino acids: CASKASGTDTQYF. The CDR3 region has the DNA TGTGCCAGCAAAGCTAGCGGCACAGATACGCAGTATTTT.

The genes are TRBV6-5 and TRBJ2-7; D is perhaps TRBD1 (5 bases). With 2 bases removed from V and 2 bases from J, the gap between germline ends came to 13 bases. In germline, CDR1 is MNHEY, CDR2 SVGAGI. This CDR3 contains 15 residues. In nucleotides, the CDR3 is TGTGCCAGCAGTTACGATGGCGAACAGGCCTACGAGCAGTACTTC. Its translation: CASSYDGEQAYEQYF.

This clone was counted a few times. This rearrangement joins TRBV5-1 to TRBJ1-6; 8 positions match TRBD1. The CDR3 has 14 amino acids. CDR1 and CDR2 from the germline V gene are SGHRS and YFSETQ. J lost 12 bases, V lost 0 bases, and 5 bases had no gene match. CDR3 region: CASSLGQGQEPLHF. The CDR3 DNA reads as TGCGCCAGCAGCTTGGGACAGGGGCAGGAACCCCTCCACTTT.